This T cell receptor beta chain originates from a study of shared clonotypes between healthy human individuals (dated by TCRdb to 2020 to 2022). About the full investigation: The cohort comprised a couple of women and a few men aged 18 to 49 years. To increase sequencing depth and limit assay-specific biases, TCR repertoire library preparation and sequencing were carried out by different laboratories using diverse techniques. To estimate repertoire size and how much clonotype sharing occurs between individuals, the study deeply sequenced the blood TCR repertoires of five healthy adults. Per donor, leukapheresis produced somewhere between about 0.94 and 9 billion PBMCs.

Trimming accounts for 7 bases at V and 4 bases at J, while the number of junction bases matched to no gene is 9. Inclusive of the bounding cysteine and phenylalanine, the CDR3 is 15 residues long. Left in the record is the CDR3 DNA by itself, 45 bases read in frame from the first base. The germline V gene encodes CDR1 MNHEY and CDR2 SMNVEV (reference sequence). Donors were healthy HIV-negative adults with no recently reported acute infections or vaccinations. Every donor was a Caucasian adult residing in Nashville, Tennessee, USA. For unsorted samples, some 100 million PBMCs were counted, and genomic DNA was extracted using the QIAamp DNA Blood Mini kit. Blood was collected by leukapheresis, and PBMCs were isolated by Ficoll-Histopaque density gradient centrifugation and then cryopreserved in liquid nitrogen vapor phase. General findings and caveats noted by the study authors: Based on pairwise subsampling, the degree of clonotype sharing among donors was expected to be affected by sequencing depth. Because the study included only a small number of donors, the genetic and exposure-history diversity represented was limited. Sampling was restricted to blood, and TCR repertoires in tissues likely differ from the TCR repertoires found in blood.

Using the deep immunoSEQ assay, TCR CDR3 regions were amplified from genomic DNA by multiplex PCR. Extracted genomic DNA from each cell subset was distributed evenly across all wells of several immunoSEQ 96-well plates, and each plate was treated as a replicate. For unsorted PBMC, each replicate PCR was loaded with about 300 ng genomic DNA, equivalent to tens of thousands of T cell genomes. Ten immunoSEQ deep assay plates were used to sequence unsorted PBMC genomic DNA. Purified libraries were quantified with a Qubit 3.0 fluorometer, sized on a Bioanalyzer 2100, and re-quantified with the KAPA Library Quantification kit. A separate single-read 150-cycle Illumina NextSeq 550 flow cell was used to sequence each immunoSEQ 96-well plate. As for the original processing: Because only junctional sequences without quality scores were contained in the immunoSEQ output, filtering matching that applied to full-length reads could not be performed. To assign V/J genes and CDR3, sequences were annotated using PyIR, a Python wrapper for IgBLAST v1.9, with IMGT germline references. Any read was removed if the V/J assignment was weak (E-value above 1e-6), the CDR3 was missing, or the read contained stop codons, out-of-frame junctions, or ambiguous translated residues. A V3J clonotype was defined by an identical inferred V gene, J gene, and CDR3 amino acid sequence. Percentage overlap between repertoires was computed as shared unique clonotypes divided by the size of the smaller repertoire. Repertoire richness was assessed with RTK rarefaction, the Chao1 estimator, and Recon v2.1 estimates of unobserved clonotypes. The table comes from immuneACCESS by way of TCRdb, which keeps in-frame sequences with V and J called. Part of the clones is missing from these tables; in studies checked, under half for an unresolved V gene and the rest for unknown reasons. D and trimming come from the DNA, and the V and J calls and clone size come from that table. The sample contains approximately 500,000 clones, 79% of them found a single time. Of the sample, 10% to 15% is held by the ten largest clones.

This clone was seen a handful of times. This receptor's antigen is unknown. Nothing much larger sits one base from this clone, and base qualities are not available. The TCR originated in a woman aged 40 to 50 in good health. Some clones in this sample may be carry-over from other donors' samples. Sequenced: PBMCs. The chain uses TRBV27 and TRBJ2-7; TRBD2 fits 11 bases in the junction. The CDR3 amino acid sequence is: CASTPRGTSGYEQYF. The DNA is as follows: TGTGCCAGCACACCGAGAGGGACTAGCGGTTACGAGCAGTACTTC.